One and the same sample provided the 30 T cell receptor beta chains below, sequenced in a study of human T cells and chemical hapten exposure. TCRdb itself ran the RACE reads through MiXCR, one entry per CDR3 protein. The data contain roughly 52,000 distinct CDR3 sequences, about a tenth of them seen just once; the ten biggest clones take up 1.5% to 2%. The time point: patch test 2, 6 weeks after DPC sensitization. Treatment denoted: therapeutic diphenylcyclopropenone sensitization with weekly scalp DPC. The specimen was whole blood, collected in connection with sensitization to the hapten diphenylcyclopropenone (DPC). The receptors were sampled from a woman aged 45-65 years with alopecia areata. Some clones in this sample may be carry-over from other donors' samples.

This clonotype appeared many times. The chain links TRBV20-1 to TRBJ2-1; 10 positions agree with TRBD2. The CDR3 is made up of 16 amino acids. With V trimmed by 3 bases and J by 6 bases, 11 bases remained unmatched. In germline, CDR1 is DFQATT, CDR2 SNEGSKA (reference sequence). The CDR3 nucleotides read TGCAGTGCTAGCAACCCGGGACTAGCGATTTCCAATGAGCAGTTCTTC. This encodes CSASNPGLAISNEQFF.

This clonotype appeared many times. This rearrangement joins TRBV4-1 to TRBJ1-1; TRBD1 agrees at 10 bases. Germline CDR1 MGHRA, CDR2 YSYEKL. With V trimmed by 5 bases and J by 4 bases, 7 bases remained unmatched. The CDR3 totals 15 residues. The CDR3 DNA follows: TGCGCCAGCAGCGCGGGACAGGGGCCGGCCACTGAAGCTTTCTTT. Residues: CASSAGQGPATEAFF.

This clonotype was detected only a few times. V gene TRBV7-6 combines with J gene TRBJ2-1; no definite D call. CDR3 length equals 13 residues. V was shortened by 2 bases and J by 6 bases, with 8 bases between the two germline ends. Germline V gives CDR1 SGHVS, CDR2 FNYEAQ. CDR3 amino acids: CASSLIQGNEQFF. DNA for the CDR3: TGTGCCAGCAGCTTAATCCAAGGCAATGAGCAGTTCTTC.

This sequence joins TRBV28 and TRBJ2-3, with D perhaps matching TRBD2 (7 bases). V was shortened by 1 base and J by 4 bases, with 15 bases between the two germline ends. Germline values: CDR1 MDHEN, CDR2 SYDVKM. The CDR3 extends over 16 amino acids. CDR3 sequence reads: CASSLLGAGEADTQYF. The CDR3 DNA reads TGTGCCAGCAGTTTATTGGGGGCGGGAGAGGCAGATACGCAGTATTTT.

This clonotype was detected ten times or more. The chain has TRBV28 and TRBJ1-4, with 9 bases aligning to TRBD1. Germline-derived CDR1 and CDR2 are MDHEN and SYDVKM. CDR3 length equals 15 residues. Trimming removed 6 bases from V and 6 bases from J; junction bases left unmatched: 8. The DNA for the CDR3 is TGTGCCAGCAGAACCACGGGACAGGGCGATGAAAAACTGTTTTTT. Translated: CASRTTGQGDEKLFF.

This clonotype was counted ten times or more. The genes are TRBV2 and TRBJ2-2, with D hard to call. V shed 8 bases and J shed 6 bases, with 4 bases lying between them. The CDR3 covers 10 residues. Per the germline V gene, CDR1 is SNHLY and CDR2 is FYNNEI. CDR3 DNA sequence: TGTGCCAGCGCCGCCGGGGAGCTGTTTTTT. Protein sequence: CASAAGELFF.

This clonotype was picked up a small number of times. The rearrangement links TRBV11-2 to TRBJ1-1; the D gene is possibly TRBD1 (6 bases). Germline V lookup: CDR1 SGHAT, CDR2 FQNNGV. The CDR3 is made up of 17 amino acids. Trimming cost V 1 base and J 2 bases, with 17 bases left between them. The chain's CDR3 is CASSLGWDTTLNTEAFF. The CDR3 coding sequence is TGTGCCAGCAGCTTAGGATGGGACACAACTCTAAACACTGAAGCTTTCTTT.

V gene TRBV6-6 combines with J gene TRBJ2-3; 11 bases are a match to TRBD2. The germline V gene has CDR1 MNHNY and CDR2 SVGAGI (reference sequence). This CDR3 is built from 16 residues. Trimming at V came to 4 bases and at J to 5 bases, leaving 8 bases not matched to a gene. CDR3 DNA: TGTGCCAGCAGTTCACTTCTAGCGGGAGGCGTAGATACGCAGTATTTT. Protein product: CASSSLLAGGVDTQYF.

This clonotype came up many times. V is TRBV27 and J is TRBJ2-7; D might be TRBD1 (5 bases). The germline V and J ends were trimmed by 4 bases and 7 bases, with 17 bases remaining between them. CDR1 and CDR2 (germline): MNHEY, SMNVEV (reference sequence). The CDR3 extends over 14 amino acids. CDR3 nucleotides: TGTGCCAGCAGTTCCATCCGTTTGGGGCCGGAGCAGTACTTC. Translated, it gives CASSSIRLGPEQYF.

At least ten counts were recorded for this clonotype. This sequence joins TRBV5-1 and TRBJ2-3; maybe TRBD2 (6 bases). The CDR3 runs to 17 residues. Trimming pared 3 bases from V and 1 base from J, leaving 18 bases between. Germline values: CDR1 SGHRS, CDR2 YFSETQ. The CDR3 sequence is CASSSYLGAGRTDTQYF. In DNA, the CDR3 is TGCGCCAGCAGCTCGTACCTTGGAGCGGGCCGCACAGATACGCAGTATTTT.

This clonotype was found many times. The chain links TRBV6-6 to TRBJ2-3; either TRBD1 or TRBD2 may supply D (6 bases each). Germline lookup yields CDR1 MNHNY and CDR2 SVGAGI (reference sequence). CDR3 length: 16 residues. V lost 8 bases and J lost 6, with 24 bases in between. CDR3 region: CASGLGVLGGRDTQYF. Here the CDR3 DNA reads TGTGCCAGCGGGCTGGGGGTCCTCGGGGGCCGCGATACGCAGTATTTT.

A few counts support this clonotype. V and J are TRBV29-1 and TRBJ2-1, with D perhaps assigned TRBD1 or TRBD2 (6 bases each). The CDR3 spans 12 residues. Deletions cut 5 bases from V and 8 bases from J, with 13 bases between. CDR1 SQVTM and CDR2 ANQGSEA come from the germline V gene. The CDR3 nucleotides read TGCAGCGTTAAAACTGGGGGGCATGAGCAGTTCTTC. It is translated as CSVKTGGHEQFF.

In this sample, this clonotype turned up many times. V is TRBV18 and J is TRBJ1-2; no reliable D call. This CDR3 contains 14 residues. Germline CDR1 KGHSH, CDR2 LQKENI. Deletions cut 3 bases from V and 4 bases from J, with 12 bases between. The chain's CDR3 is CASSPWGLGYGYTF. CDR3 in DNA: TGTGCCAGCTCACCGTGGGGTTTAGGCTATGGCTACACCTTC.

This clonotype was recorded at least ten times. The chain combines TRBV6-5 with TRBJ2-1; tentative D call: TRBD1 (6 bases). Germline V lookup: CDR1 MNHEY, CDR2 SVGAGI. V was cut by 2 bases and J by 5 bases, with 13 bases left in between. The CDR3 sequence is 15 residues long. In nucleotides, the CDR3 is TGTGCCAGCAGTTACCGGGTCTCAGGGGACAATGAGCAGTTCTTC. It encodes CASSYRVSGDNEQFF.

This clonotype was seen more than once but under ten times. This chain joins TRBV28 and TRBJ1-1; D perhaps matches TRBD1 (6 bases). Germline CDR1 reads MDHEN; CDR2 reads SYDVKM. The CDR3 has 13 residues. The V end lost 11 bases, the J end lost 2 bases, and 15 bases lay between the germline ends. DNA for the CDR3: TGTGCCTTAAAAAGGGGGGAAAACACTGAAGCTTTCTTT. It codes for CALKRGENTEAFF.

J is TRBJ2-1 and V is TRBV5-1; the match to TRBD1 covers 7 bases. Germline V gene sequence: CDR1 SGHRS, CDR2 YFSETQ. The V segment lost 4 bases and the J segment 5 bases; nucleotides outside the gene matches: 6. CDR3 length: 14 amino acids. CDR3 in amino acids: CASSRDSSDNEQFF. CDR3 bases: TGCGCCAGCAGCCGGGACAGTTCCGACAATGAGCAGTTCTTC.

There are many counts of this clonotype. This chain links TRBV28 with TRBJ2-1; the D gene is possibly TRBD2 (5 bases). There are 13 residues in the CDR3. Germline values: CDR1 MDHEN, CDR2 SYDVKM. V shed 11 bases and J shed 9 bases, with 20 bases lying between them. CDR3 protein: CAGSINPRGEQFF. Here the CDR3 DNA reads TGTGCCGGCTCCATTAATCCCCGGGGTGAGCAGTTCTTC.

The genes are TRBV28 and TRBJ2-3, with 10 positions matching TRBD2. This CDR3 has 22 residues. Germline V CDR1 and CDR2: MDHEN, SYDVKM. The junction had 24 bases not matched to a gene; V was cut back by 4 bases and J by 2 bases. The CDR3 sequence: CASSSLRGGQAGGVYITDTQYF. The CDR3, as DNA: TGTGCCAGCAGTTCCCTCCGGGGAGGGCAAGCGGGAGGGGTCTACATCACAGATACGCAGTATTTT.

This clonotype showed up just a few times. The chain's CDR3 is CASSPPRDIGPYGYTF. The CDR3 bases are TGTGCCAGCTCACCACCTAGGGACATTGGGCCTTATGGCTACACCTTC. The J gene is TRBJ1-2, the V gene TRBV18, with a weak D call TRBD1 (6 bases). CDR3 length equals 16 residues. Germline lookup yields CDR1 KGHSH and CDR2 LQKENI. Trimming removed 0 bases at V and 5 bases at J, with 16 bases between.

This clonotype was counted a few times. CDR3 loop: CASSLTTGANWNSPLHF. The CDR3, as DNA: TGTGCCAGCAGTCTAACGACAGGGGCGAATTGGAATTCACCCCTCCACTTT. The rearrangement joins TRBV28 to TRBJ1-6; 8 nucleotides line up with TRBD1. Per germline, CDR1 MDHEN and CDR2 SYDVKM. The CDR3 sequence is 17 residues long. The junction had 13 bases not matched to a gene; V was cut back by 5 bases and J by 7 bases.

The genes are TRBV18 and TRBJ2-5; tentative D call: TRBD2 (6 bases). The CDR3 contains 15 residues. Trimming pared 2 bases from V and 1 base from J, leaving 11 bases between. Per the germline V gene, CDR1 is KGHSH and CDR2 is LQKENI. The CDR3 is CASSPFSAGQETQYF. Here the CDR3 DNA reads TGTGCCAGCTCACCATTTTCAGCGGGCCAAGAGACCCAGTACTTC.

Ten or more counts support this clonotype. The CDR3: CASSPSTGDYGYTF. CDR3 coding DNA: TGCGCCAGCAGCCCGTCGACAGGGGACTATGGCTACACCTTC. The chain uses TRBV5-1 and TRBJ1-2; TRBD1 aligns across 8 bases. Trimming cost V 4 bases and J 3 bases; bases outside gene matches: 5. Germline V gene data show CDR1 as SGHRS and CDR2 as YFSETQ. The CDR3 runs 14 residues.

The gene calls are TRBV6-2 or TRBV6-3 and TRBJ2-3; TRBD2 agrees at 7 bases. The CDR3 covers 18 residues. The germline V gene encodes CDR1 MNHEY and CDR2 SVGEGT. With V trimmed by 0 bases and J by 5 bases, 14 bases remained unmatched. The CDR3, as DNA: TGTGCCAGCAGTTACTCGAGGGGAGCGGGGACCGCCAGAGATACGCAGTATTTT. This translates into CASSYSRGAGTARDTQYF.

This clonotype was counted ten times or more. This rearrangement joins TRBV9 to TRBJ2-3; D might be TRBD2 (6 bases). The V end was cut by 2 bases, the J end by 4 bases, with 11 bases between. Per the germline V gene, CDR1 is SGDLS and CDR2 is YYNGEE. The CDR3 spans 14 residues. The CDR3 here is CASSVRGASDTQYF. The CDR3 bases are TGTGCCAGCAGCGTGCGGGGAGCGTCAGATACGCAGTATTTT.

This clonotype was picked up a small number of times. The chain recombines TRBV7-2 with TRBJ2-2; TRBD1 matches 9 bases. Germline values: CDR1 SGHTA, CDR2 FQGNSA. J lost 5 bases, V lost 4 bases, and 5 bases had no gene match. This CDR3 has 15 amino acids. The CDR3: CASSYRGRRTGELFF. The CDR3, as DNA: TGTGCCAGCAGCTACAGGGGGCGGCGGACCGGGGAGCTGTTTTTT.

The V call is TRBV20-1, the J call TRBJ2-1, with 8 bases lining up with TRBD2. This CDR3 has 15 residues. Germline trimming cut 3 bases from V and 4 bases from J; bases unmatched to any gene: 8. Per the germline V gene, CDR1 is DFQATT and CDR2 is SNEGSKA (reference sequence). Here the CDR3 reads CSASRAGVGYNEQFF. The CDR3 DNA sequence: TGCAGTGCTAGTAGAGCGGGAGTCGGTTACAATGAGCAGTTCTTC.

This clonotype was seen many times. The junction departs from germline at one end; a sequencing error may be responsible. The rearrangement uses TRBV7-2 and TRBJ2-3; the D gene is possibly TRBD2 (5 bases). CDR3 length: 17 amino acids. The germline V gene has CDR1 SGHTA and CDR2 FQGNSA. Here the CDR3 DNA reads TGTGCCAGCAGCCTAGCAGGCCCTTTTACTAGCACAGATACGCAGTATTTT. Translation: CASSLAGPFTSTDTQYF.

The sample holds many counts of this clonotype. The rearrangement joins TRBV7-2 to TRBJ2-1; 9 bases match TRBD2. CDR1 SGHTA and CDR2 FQGNSA come from the germline V gene. The CDR3 extends over 15 amino acids. V was clipped by 1 base and J by 5 bases; unmatched bases: 3. CDR3 region: CASSLVAGVNNEQFF. The DNA of the CDR3 is TGTGCCAGCAGCTTAGTAGCGGGGGTAAACAATGAGCAGTTCTTC. The whole variable domain, remainder taken from reference TRBV7-2 and TRBJ2-1, is GAGVSQSPSNKVTEKGKDVELRCDPISGHTALYWYRQSLGQGLEFLIYFQGNSAPDKSGLPSDRFSAERTGGSVSTLTIQRTQQEDSAVYLCASSLVAGVNNEQFFGPGTRLTVL.

Many counts were recorded for this clonotype. V is TRBV28 and J is TRBJ2-7; 7 nucleotides line up with TRBD2. CDR3 length equals 14 residues. From germline, CDR1 is MDHEN and CDR2 SYDVKM. The J segment lost 2 bases and the V segment lost 2 bases, leaving 3 bases of the junction unmatched. CDR3 coding DNA: TGTGCCAGCAGTTTAGCGGGGGTAGCCTACGAGCAGTACTTC. It translates to CASSLAGVAYEQYF.

This clonotype was seen a few times. The rearrangement joins TRBV12-3 or TRBV12-4 to TRBJ1-2; D is undetermined. CDR3 size: 13 residues. V was cut by 6 bases and J by 7 bases, with 15 bases left in between. CDR3 nucleotide sequence: TGTGCCAGCAGCGAGGCCCCCCGCTCTGGCTACACCTTC. This gives the protein CASSEAPRSGYTF.